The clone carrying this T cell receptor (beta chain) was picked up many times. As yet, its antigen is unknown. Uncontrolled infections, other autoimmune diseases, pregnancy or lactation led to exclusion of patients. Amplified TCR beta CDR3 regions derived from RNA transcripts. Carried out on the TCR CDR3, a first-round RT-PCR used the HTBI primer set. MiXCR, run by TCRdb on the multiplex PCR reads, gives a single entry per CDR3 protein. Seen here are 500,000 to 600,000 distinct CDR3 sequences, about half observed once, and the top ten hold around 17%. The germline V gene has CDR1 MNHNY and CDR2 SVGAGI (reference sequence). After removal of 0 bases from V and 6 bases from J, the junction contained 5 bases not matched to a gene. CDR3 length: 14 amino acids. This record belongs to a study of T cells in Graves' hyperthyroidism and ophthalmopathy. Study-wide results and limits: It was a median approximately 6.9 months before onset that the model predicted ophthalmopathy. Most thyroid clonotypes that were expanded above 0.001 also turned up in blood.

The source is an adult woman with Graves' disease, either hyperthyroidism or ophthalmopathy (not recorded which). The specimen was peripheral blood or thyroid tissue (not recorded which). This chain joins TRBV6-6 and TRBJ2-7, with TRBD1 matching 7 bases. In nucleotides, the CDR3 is TGTGCCAGCAGTTACTCAAAGACAGGGCCCGAGCAGTACTTC. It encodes CASSYSKTGPEQYF.